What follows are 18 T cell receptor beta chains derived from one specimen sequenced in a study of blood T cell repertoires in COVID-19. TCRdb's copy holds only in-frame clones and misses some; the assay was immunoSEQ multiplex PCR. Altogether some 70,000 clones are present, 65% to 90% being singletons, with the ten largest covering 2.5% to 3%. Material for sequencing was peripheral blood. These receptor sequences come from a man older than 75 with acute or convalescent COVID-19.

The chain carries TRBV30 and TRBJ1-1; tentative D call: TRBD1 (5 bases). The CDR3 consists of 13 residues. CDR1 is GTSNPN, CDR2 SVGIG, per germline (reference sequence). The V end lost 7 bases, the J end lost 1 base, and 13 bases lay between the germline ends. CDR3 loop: CAYCRERNTEAFF. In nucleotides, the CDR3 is TGTGCCTATTGCAGGGAAAGGAACACTGAAGCTTTCTTT.

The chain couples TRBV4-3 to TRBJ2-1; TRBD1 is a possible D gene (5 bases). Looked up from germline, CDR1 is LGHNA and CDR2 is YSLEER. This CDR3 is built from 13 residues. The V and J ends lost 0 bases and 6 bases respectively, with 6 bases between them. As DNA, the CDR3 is TGCGCCAGCAGCCAAGATCAGGGCAATGAGCAGTTCTTC. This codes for CASSQDQGNEQFF.

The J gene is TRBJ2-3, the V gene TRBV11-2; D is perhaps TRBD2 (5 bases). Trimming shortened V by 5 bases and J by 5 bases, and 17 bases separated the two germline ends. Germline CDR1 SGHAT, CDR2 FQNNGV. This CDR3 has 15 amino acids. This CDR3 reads CASSPPGLAGDTQYF. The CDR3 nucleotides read TGTGCCAGCAGCCCCCCGGGCCTCGCGGGAGATACGCAGTATTTT.

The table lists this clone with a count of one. In DNA form, the CDR3 reads TGTGCCAGCAGCTTCGTGATCGGTGAAAAACTGTTTTTT. It yields the protein CASSFVIGEKLFF. This chain links TRBV27 with TRBJ1-4; D gene unclear. Trimming removed 6 bases from V and 7 bases from J, with 12 bases in between. The germline V gene has CDR1 MNHEY and CDR2 SMNVEV (reference sequence). The CDR3 sequence is 13 residues long.

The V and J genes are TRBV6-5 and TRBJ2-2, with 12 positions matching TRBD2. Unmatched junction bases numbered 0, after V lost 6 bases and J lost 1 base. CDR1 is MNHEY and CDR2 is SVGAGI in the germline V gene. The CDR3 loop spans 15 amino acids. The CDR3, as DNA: TGTGCCAGCAGGACTAGCGGGGGGAACACCGGGGAGCTGTTTTTT. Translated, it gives CASRTSGGNTGELFF.

The CDR3 reads CASRPSGGETQYF. In DNA, the CDR3 is TGTGCCAGCAGACCTAGCGGGGGGGAGACCCAGTACTTC. The genes are TRBV3-1 (or the pseudogene TRBV3-2) and TRBJ2-5; 11 bases align to TRBD2. The V gene end was trimmed by 6 bases and the J gene end by 5 bases; junction bases not matched to a gene: 2. The germline V gene encodes CDR1 LGHDT and CDR2 YNNKEL (reference sequence). This CDR3 has 13 amino acids.

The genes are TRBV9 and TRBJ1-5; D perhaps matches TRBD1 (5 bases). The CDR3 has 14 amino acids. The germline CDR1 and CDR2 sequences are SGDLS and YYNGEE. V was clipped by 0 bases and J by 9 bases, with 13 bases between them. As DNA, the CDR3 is TGTGCCAGCAGCGTAGAATCAGGGCCCAGGCCCCAGCATTTT. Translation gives CASSVESGPRPQHF.

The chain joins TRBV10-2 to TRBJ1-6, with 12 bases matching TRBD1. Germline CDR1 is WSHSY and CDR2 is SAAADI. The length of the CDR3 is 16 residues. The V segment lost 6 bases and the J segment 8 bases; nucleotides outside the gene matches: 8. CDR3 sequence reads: CASREPGQGAYSPLHF. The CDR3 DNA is TGCGCCAGCAGAGAACCGGGACAGGGGGCTTATTCACCCCTCCACTTT.

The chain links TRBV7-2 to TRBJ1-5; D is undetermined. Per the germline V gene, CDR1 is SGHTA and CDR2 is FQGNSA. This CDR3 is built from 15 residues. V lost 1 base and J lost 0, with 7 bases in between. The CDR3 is CASSLGPGSNQPQHF. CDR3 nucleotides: TGTGCCAGCAGCTTAGGACCGGGTAGCAATCAGCCCCAGCATTTT.

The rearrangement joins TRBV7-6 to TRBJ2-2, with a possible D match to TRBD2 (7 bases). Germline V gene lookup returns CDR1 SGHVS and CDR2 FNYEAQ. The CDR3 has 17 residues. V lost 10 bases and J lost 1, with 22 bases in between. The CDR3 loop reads CATRLGGASGNTGELFF. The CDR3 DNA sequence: TGTGCCACCCGGCTTGGGGGGGCTAGCGGGAACACCGGGGAGCTGTTTTTT.

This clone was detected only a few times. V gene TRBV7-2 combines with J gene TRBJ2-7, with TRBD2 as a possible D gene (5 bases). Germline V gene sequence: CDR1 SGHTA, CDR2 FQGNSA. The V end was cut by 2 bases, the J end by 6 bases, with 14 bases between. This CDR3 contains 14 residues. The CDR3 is CASSLIRGSAEQYF. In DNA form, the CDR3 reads TGTGCCAGCAGCTTAATACGGGGATCGGCCGAGCAGTACTTC. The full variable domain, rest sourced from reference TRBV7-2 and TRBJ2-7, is GAGVSQSPSNKVTEKGKDVELRCDPISGHTALYWYRQSLGQGLEFLIYFQGNSAPDKSGLPSDRFSAERTGGSVSTLTIQRTQQEDSAVYLCASSLIRGSAEQYFGPGTRLTVT.

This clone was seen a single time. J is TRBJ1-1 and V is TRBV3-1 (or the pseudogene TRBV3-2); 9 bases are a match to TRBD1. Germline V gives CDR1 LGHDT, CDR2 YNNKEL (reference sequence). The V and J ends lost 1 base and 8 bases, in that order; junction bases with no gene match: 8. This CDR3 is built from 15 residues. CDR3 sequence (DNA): TGTGCCAGCAGCCAAGGAGCGACAGGGGGAGAAGAAGCTTTCTTT. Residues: CASSQGATGGEEAFF.

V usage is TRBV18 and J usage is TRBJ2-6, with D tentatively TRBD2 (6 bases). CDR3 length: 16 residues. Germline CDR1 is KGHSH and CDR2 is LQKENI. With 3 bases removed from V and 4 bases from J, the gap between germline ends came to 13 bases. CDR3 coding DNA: TGTGCCAGCTCACCCGTGGGGGGATCAGGGGCCAACGTCCTGACTTTC. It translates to CASSPVGGSGANVLTF.

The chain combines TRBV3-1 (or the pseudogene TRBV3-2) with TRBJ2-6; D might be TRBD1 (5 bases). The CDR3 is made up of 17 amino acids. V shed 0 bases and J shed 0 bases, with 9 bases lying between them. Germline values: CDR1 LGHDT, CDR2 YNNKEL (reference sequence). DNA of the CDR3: TGTGCCAGCAGCCAAGAACAAAGGGGCTCTGGGGCCAACGTCCTGACTTTC. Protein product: CASSQEQRGSGANVLTF.

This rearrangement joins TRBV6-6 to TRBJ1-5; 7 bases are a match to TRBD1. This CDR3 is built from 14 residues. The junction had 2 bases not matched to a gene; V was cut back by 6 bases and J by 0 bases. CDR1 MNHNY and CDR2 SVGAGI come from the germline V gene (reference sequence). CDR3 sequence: CASSDRASNQPQHF. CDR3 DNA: TGTGCCAGCAGCGACAGGGCTAGCAATCAGCCCCAGCATTTT.

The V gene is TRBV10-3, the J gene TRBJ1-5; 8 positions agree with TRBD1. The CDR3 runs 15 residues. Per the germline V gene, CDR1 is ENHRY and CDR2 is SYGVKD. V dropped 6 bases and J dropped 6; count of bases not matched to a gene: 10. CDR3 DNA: TGTGCCATCAGCCCGGGACAGGAAACCAGTCAGCCCCAGCATTTT. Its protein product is CAISPGQETSQPQHF.

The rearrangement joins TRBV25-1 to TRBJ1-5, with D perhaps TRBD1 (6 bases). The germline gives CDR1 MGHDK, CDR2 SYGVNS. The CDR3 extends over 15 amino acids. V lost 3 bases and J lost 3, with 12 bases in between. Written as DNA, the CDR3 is TGTGCCAGCAGTGACTTAGGACAGCCCAATCAGCCCCAGCATTTT. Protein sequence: CASSDLGQPNQPQHF.

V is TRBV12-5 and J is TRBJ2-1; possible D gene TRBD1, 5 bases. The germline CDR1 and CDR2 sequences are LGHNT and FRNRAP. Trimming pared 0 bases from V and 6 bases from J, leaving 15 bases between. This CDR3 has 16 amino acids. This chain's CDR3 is CASGLVLGLGANEQFF. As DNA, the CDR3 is TGTGCTAGTGGTTTGGTACTGGGCCTAGGGGCCAATGAGCAGTTCTTC.